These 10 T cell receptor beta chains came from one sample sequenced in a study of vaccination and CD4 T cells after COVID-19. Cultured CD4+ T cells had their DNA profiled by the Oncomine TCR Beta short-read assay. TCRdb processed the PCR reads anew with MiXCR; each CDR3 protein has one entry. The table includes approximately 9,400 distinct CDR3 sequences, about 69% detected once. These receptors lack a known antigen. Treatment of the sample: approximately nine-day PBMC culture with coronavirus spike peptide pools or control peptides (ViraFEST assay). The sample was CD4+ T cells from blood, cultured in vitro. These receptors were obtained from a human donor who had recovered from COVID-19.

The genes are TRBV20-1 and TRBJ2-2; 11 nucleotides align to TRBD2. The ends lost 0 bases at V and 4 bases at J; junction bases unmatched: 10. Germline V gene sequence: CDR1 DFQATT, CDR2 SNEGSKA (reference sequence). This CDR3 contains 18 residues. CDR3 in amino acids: CSARDGTSGRPGTGELFF. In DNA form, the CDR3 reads TGCAGTGCTAGAGATGGAACTAGCGGGAGACCGGGCACCGGGGAGCTGTTTTTT.

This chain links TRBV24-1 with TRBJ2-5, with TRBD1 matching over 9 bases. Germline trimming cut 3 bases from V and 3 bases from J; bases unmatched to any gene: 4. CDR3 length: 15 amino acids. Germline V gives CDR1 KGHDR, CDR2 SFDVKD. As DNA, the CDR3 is TGTGCCACCAGTGATCTGGGGACAGGGAAAGAGACCCAGTACTTC. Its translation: CATSDLGTGKETQYF.

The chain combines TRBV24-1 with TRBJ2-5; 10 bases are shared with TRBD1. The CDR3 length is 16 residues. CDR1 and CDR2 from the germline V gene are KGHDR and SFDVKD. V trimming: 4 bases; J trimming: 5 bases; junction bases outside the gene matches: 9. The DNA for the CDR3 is TGTGCCACCAGTGAGGAGGACAGGGGGATCCGGGAGACCCAGTACTTC. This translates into CATSEEDRGIRETQYF.

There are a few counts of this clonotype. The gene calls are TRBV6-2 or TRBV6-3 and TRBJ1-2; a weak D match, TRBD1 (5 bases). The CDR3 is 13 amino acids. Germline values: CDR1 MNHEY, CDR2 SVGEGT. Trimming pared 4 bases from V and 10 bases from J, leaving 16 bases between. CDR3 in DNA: TGTGCCAGCAGTTCTACAAGACAGAATCCCTACACCTTC. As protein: CASSSTRQNPYTF.

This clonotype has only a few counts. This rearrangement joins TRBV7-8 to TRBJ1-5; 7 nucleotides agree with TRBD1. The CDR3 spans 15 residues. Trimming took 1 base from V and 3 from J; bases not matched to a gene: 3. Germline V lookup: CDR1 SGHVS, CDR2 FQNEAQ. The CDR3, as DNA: TGTGCCAGCAGCTTAGGGACAGGTGACAATCAGCCCCAGCATTTT. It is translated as CASSLGTGDNQPQHF.

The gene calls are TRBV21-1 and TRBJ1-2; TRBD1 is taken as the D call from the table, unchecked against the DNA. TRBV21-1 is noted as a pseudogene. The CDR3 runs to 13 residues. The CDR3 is CASSNQGVHGYTF. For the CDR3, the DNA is TGTGCCAGCAGCAACCAGGGGGTCCATGGCTACACCTTC.

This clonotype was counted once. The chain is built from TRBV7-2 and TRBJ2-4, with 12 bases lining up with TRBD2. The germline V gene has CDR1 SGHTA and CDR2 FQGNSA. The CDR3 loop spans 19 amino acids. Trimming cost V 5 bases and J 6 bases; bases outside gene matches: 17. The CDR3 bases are TGTGCCAGCAGCCCCAGGACTAGCGGGGCCCCCTTGAGGGGAAACATTCAGTACTTC. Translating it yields CASSPRTSGAPLRGNIQYF.

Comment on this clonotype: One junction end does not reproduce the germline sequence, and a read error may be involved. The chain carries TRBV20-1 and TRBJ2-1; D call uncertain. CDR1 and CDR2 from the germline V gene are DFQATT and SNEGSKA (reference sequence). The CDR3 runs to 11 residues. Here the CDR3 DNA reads TGCAGTGCTAGATTAAACAAGGAGCAGTTCTTC. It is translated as CSARLNKEQFF.

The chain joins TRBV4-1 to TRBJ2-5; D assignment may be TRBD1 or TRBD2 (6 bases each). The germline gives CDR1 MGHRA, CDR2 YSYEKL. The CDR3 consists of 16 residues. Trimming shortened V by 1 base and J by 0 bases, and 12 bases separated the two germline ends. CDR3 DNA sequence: TGCGCCAGCAGCCAAGGCCGGGGGACAAACCAAGAGACCCAGTACTTC. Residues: CASSQGRGTNQETQYF.

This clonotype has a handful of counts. CDR3 protein: CASRGGQVYQPQHF. For the CDR3, the DNA is TGTGCCAGTAGAGGGGGGCAGGTGTATCAGCCCCAGCATTTT. The V and J genes are TRBV19 and TRBJ1-5; tentative D call: TRBD1 (6 bases). Trimming took 6 bases from V and 5 from J, leaving 14 bases between them. The length of the CDR3 is 14 residues. Germline V CDR1 and CDR2: LNHDA, SQIVND (reference sequence).